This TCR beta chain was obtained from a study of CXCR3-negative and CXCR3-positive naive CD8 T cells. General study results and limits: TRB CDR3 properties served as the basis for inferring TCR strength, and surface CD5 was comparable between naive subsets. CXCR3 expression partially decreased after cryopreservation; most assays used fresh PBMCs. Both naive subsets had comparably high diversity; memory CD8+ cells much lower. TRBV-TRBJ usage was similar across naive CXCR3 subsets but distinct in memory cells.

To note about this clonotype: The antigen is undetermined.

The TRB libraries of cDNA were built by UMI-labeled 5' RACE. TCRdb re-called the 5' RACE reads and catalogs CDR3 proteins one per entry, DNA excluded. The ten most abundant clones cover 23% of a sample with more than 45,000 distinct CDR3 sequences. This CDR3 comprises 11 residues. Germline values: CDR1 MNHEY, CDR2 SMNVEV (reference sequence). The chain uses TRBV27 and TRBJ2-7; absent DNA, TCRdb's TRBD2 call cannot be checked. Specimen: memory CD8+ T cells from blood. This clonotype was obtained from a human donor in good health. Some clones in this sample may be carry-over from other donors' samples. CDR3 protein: CASTRVGPEYF.